The clone carrying this T cell receptor (beta chain) came up a few times. Each CDR3 protein gets one entry after TCRdb re-called the 5' RACE reads with MiXCR. The sample lists around 250,000 distinct CDR3 sequences, roughly 13% seen once, with 3.5% to 5% in the top ten. This specimen comes from a study of identical twins. The data were also submitted as part of a second study, on yellow fever vaccine responses in identical twins.

This receptor was identified in a woman aged 18-29 years in good health. The sample consisted of memory (CD45RO+) T cells sorted from blood.

CDR3 loop: CASSLRLAGGKKYF. The CDR3 DNA reads TGTGCCAGCAGCTTGAGACTAGCGGGGGGGAAGAAGTACTTC. V is TRBV5-8 and J is TRBJ2-7; TRBD2 aligns across 14 bases. Germline-derived CDR1 and CDR2 are SGHTS and YDEGEE. The CDR3 consists of 14 residues. The J segment lost 11 bases and the V segment lost 1 base, leaving 5 bases of the junction unmatched.